Following are 26 T cell receptor beta chains from one sample sequenced in a study of identical twins. TCRdb ran MiXCR on the 5' RACE reads and lists one entry per CDR3 protein. The sample holds approximately 500,000 distinct CDR3 sequences, around 15% seen once. In addition, the sample was reused for a study of yellow fever vaccine responses in identical twins.

Material for sequencing was CD4+ T cells sorted from blood. Every receptor here comes from a woman aged 18-29 years in good health.

This chain links TRBV5-1 with TRBJ2-1, with TRBD2 matching 8 bases. CDR3 length: 15 amino acids. Looked up from germline, CDR1 is SGHRS and CDR2 is YFSETQ. Unmatched junction bases numbered 6, after V lost 1 base and J lost 6 bases. The CDR3, as DNA: TGCGCCAGCAGCTTGACAGCGGGGGTTCTCAATGAGCAGTTCTTC. Protein: CASSLTAGVLNEQFF.

V gene TRBV3-1 combines with J gene TRBJ2-5, with 8 positions matching TRBD2. The CDR3 spans 17 residues. Germline V gene data show CDR1 as LGHDT and CDR2 as YNNKEL (reference sequence). J lost 4 bases, V lost 0 bases, and 10 bases had no gene match. CDR3 in DNA: TGTGCCAGCAGCCAAGACCTACTAGCGGAGGGGAGAGAGACCCAGTACTTC. Protein: CASSQDLLAEGRETQYF.

This clonotype was detected a few times. This chain links TRBV6-5 with TRBJ2-2; 7 bases match TRBD1. V was clipped by 6 bases and J by 5 bases; unmatched bases: 6. This CDR3 is 14 amino acids long. The V gene's germline CDR1 is MNHEY and CDR2 SVGAGI. The CDR3 here is CASSLLTGTGELFF. CDR3 DNA: TGTGCCAGCAGCTTATTGACAGGGACCGGGGAGCTGTTTTTT.

The chain employs TRBV6-1 and TRBJ2-2; D ambiguous. CDR3 size: 13 residues. V lost 7 bases and J 4 bases, leaving 10 bases between the germline ends. The germline V gene encodes CDR1 MNHNS and CDR2 SASEGT. The CDR3 DNA is TGTGCCAGCACCTCGCCAGCCACCGGGGAGCTGTTTTTT. This encodes CASTSPATGELFF.

The rearrangement uses TRBV4-1 and TRBJ2-1; 15 nucleotides align to TRBD2. The germline gives CDR1 MGHRA, CDR2 YSYEKL. The CDR3 is 22 amino acids. Unmatched junction bases numbered 14, after V lost 0 bases and J lost 2 bases. The CDR3 DNA reads TGCGCCAGCAGCCAAGAAAGATCTCGGACTAGCGGGGGGGCCGGGGCCTACAATGAGCAGTTCTTC. Translating gives CASSQERSRTSGGAGAYNEQFF.

CDR3 protein: CATSFTASYEQYF. For the CDR3, the DNA is TGTGCCACCAGCTTTACTGCCTCCTACGAGCAGTACTTC. This chain links TRBV15 with TRBJ2-7; D is ambiguous. There are 13 residues in the CDR3. V was trimmed by 5 bases and J by 0 bases, leaving 8 bases between them. CDR1 is LNHNV and CDR2 is YYDKDF in the germline V gene (reference sequence).

The genes are TRBV7-9 and TRBJ2-1; 7 nucleotides agree with TRBD2. The germline CDR1 and CDR2 sequences are SEHNR and FQNEAQ (reference sequence). Trimming removed 5 bases from V and 6 bases from J; junction bases left unmatched: 10. The CDR3 is 15 amino acids. Here the CDR3 reads CASSPTSLGGNEQFF. As DNA, the CDR3 is TGTGCCAGCAGCCCGACTAGCCTGGGGGGCAATGAGCAGTTCTTC.

This clonotype showed up just a few times. The rearrangement links TRBV25-1 to TRBJ2-7; D is perhaps TRBD1 or TRBD2 (5 bases each). CDR1 and CDR2 from the germline V gene are MGHDK and SYGVNS. This CDR3 has 13 amino acids. V lost 2 bases to trimming and J lost 6 bases, with 11 bases between them. The CDR3 here is CASSEVGVGEQYF. As DNA, the CDR3 is TGTGCCAGCAGTGAAGTGGGGGTCGGCGAGCAGTACTTC.

In this sample, this clonotype turned up many times. At one end the junction does not follow the germline gene, possibly because of a read error. The chain joins TRBV12-3 or TRBV12-4 to TRBJ2-5; D is possibly TRBD1 (6 bases). The CDR3 has 11 amino acids. The CDR3 loop reads CASTQTGTIIF. The DNA of the CDR3 is TGTGCCAGCACCCAAACAGGGACGATTATCTTC.

This clonotype was observed many times. The chain combines TRBV12-3 or TRBV12-4 with TRBJ2-7; TRBD2 matches at 11 bases. The CDR3 has 13 amino acids. Trimming at V came to 9 bases and at J to 0 bases, leaving 1 base not matched to a gene. The CDR3 nucleotides are TGTGCCAGTCTAGCGGGAGGCTCCTACGAGCAGTACTTC. Translating gives CASLAGGSYEQYF.

The gene calls are TRBV28 and TRBJ2-1; D is ambiguous. Trimming took off 2 bases at V and 11 bases at J, with 10 bases between the two ends. This CDR3 has 12 residues. Germline loops: CDR1 MDHEN, CDR2 SYDVKM. As DNA, the CDR3 is TGTGCCAGCAGTTTAGGGTGGAATCAGCAGTTCTTC. Its protein product is CASSLGWNQQFF.

The rearrangement uses TRBV4-2 and TRBJ2-7; D is unresolved. There are 14 residues in the CDR3. Germline assignment: CDR1 LGHNA and CDR2 YNFKEQ. The V and J ends lost 0 bases and 0 bases respectively, with 6 bases between them. Written as DNA, the CDR3 is TGTGCCAGCAGCCAAGATAACGACTCCTACGAGCAGTACTTC. Protein sequence: CASSQDNDSYEQYF.

The table lists this clonotype with a few counts. This rearrangement joins TRBV12-3 or TRBV12-4 to TRBJ2-5; tentatively, D is TRBD2 (6 bases). The CDR3 is 15 residues long. Trimming took off 3 bases at V and 4 bases at J, with 15 bases between the two ends. The CDR3 loop reads CASSFLAALGETQYF. DNA of the CDR3: TGTGCCAGCAGTTTTTTAGCGGCGCTAGGAGAGACCCAGTACTTC.

The chain joins TRBV2 to TRBJ1-4, with TRBD1 matching 11 bases. The CDR3 has 15 amino acids. CDR1 is SNHLY, CDR2 FYNNEI, per germline. The V segment lost 10 bases and the J segment 7 bases; nucleotides outside the gene matches: 11. The CDR3 protein is CATAGQGAGGEKLFF. The CDR3 DNA follows: TGTGCCACCGCTGGACAGGGGGCGGGTGGTGAAAAACTGTTTTTT.

This clonotype was counted a few times. The chain recombines TRBV29-1 with TRBJ2-1; D is tentatively TRBD1 or TRBD2 (5 bases each). The CDR3 consists of 14 residues. From germline, CDR1 is SQVTM and CDR2 ANQGSEA. Trimming took 5 bases from V and 3 from J, leaving 14 bases between them. The CDR3 DNA reads as TGCAGCGTTACCGGGACGGTACACTACAATGAGCAGTTCTTC. It encodes CSVTGTVHYNEQFF.

This clonotype has only a few counts. The CDR3 reads CASSISGVGEQYV. Written as DNA, the CDR3 is TGTGCCAGCAGCATCAGCGGGGTGGGCGAGCAGTACGTC. V usage is TRBV7-2 and J usage is TRBJ2-7; 7 bases line up with TRBD2. Germline loops: CDR1 SGHTA, CDR2 FQGNSA. The CDR3 is made up of 13 amino acids. V lost 5 bases and J lost 6; bases outside the gene matches: 7.

This clonotype was found many times. The V call is TRBV4-1, the J call TRBJ1-5, with unresolved D. Germline V gene sequence: CDR1 MGHRA, CDR2 YSYEKL. The CDR3 spans 14 residues. Trimming left V 2 bases short and J 0 bases short, with 5 bases between. CDR3 region: CASSQSSSNQPQHF. For the CDR3, the DNA is TGCGCCAGCAGCCAATCAAGTAGCAATCAGCCCCAGCATTTT.

This chain connects TRBV5-1 to TRBJ2-7; 11 bases fit TRBD2. The CDR3 consists of 17 residues. Germline CDR1 SGHRS, CDR2 YFSETQ. With 4 bases clipped from V and 0 bases from J, the junction kept 9 bases outside the gene matches. CDR3: CASSHLAGGRSSYEQYF. For the CDR3, the DNA is TGCGCCAGCAGCCATTTAGCGGGAGGGCGGAGCTCCTACGAGCAGTACTTC.

This clonotype appeared a few times. This chain uses TRBV20-1 with TRBJ2-3; D is unclear. The CDR3 runs 11 residues. The germline CDR1 and CDR2 sequences are DFQATT and SNEGSKA (reference sequence). The V gene lost 6 bases and the J gene lost 4 bases, with 8 bases spanning the gap. In DNA, the CDR3 is TGCAGTGCCGATAGAGCAGATACGCAGTATTTT. It encodes CSADRADTQYF.

The chain combines TRBV7-7 with TRBJ1-6; the D is unclear. Germline loops: CDR1 SSHAT, CDR2 FNYEAQ (reference sequence). Trimming stripped 5 bases from V and 6 bases from J, with 11 bases between. The CDR3 consists of 14 residues. CDR3 DNA sequence: TGTGCCAGCAGCCCTCTAGGGCCTAATTCACCCCTCCACTTT. Protein product: CASSPLGPNSPLHF.

This clonotype came up many times. J is TRBJ2-2 and V is TRBV12-3 or TRBV12-4, with TRBD2 identical over 15 bases. The CDR3 sequence is 16 residues long. Germline trimming cut 5 bases from V and 7 bases from J; bases unmatched to any gene: 5. CDR3 nucleotide sequence: TGTGCCAGCAGTCCAGGGACTAGCGGGGGGTTCGGGGAGCTGTTTTTT. Protein: CASSPGTSGGFGELFF.

The CDR3 loop is CASSWMGGRDNEQFF. DNA of the CDR3: TGTGCCAGCAGCTGGATGGGGGGGCGGGACAATGAGCAGTTCTTC. The chain recombines TRBV5-4 with TRBJ2-1, with D maybe TRBD2 (7 bases). The CDR3 consists of 15 residues. Germline V gene sequence: CDR1 SGHNT, CDR2 YYREEE (reference sequence). V was clipped by 3 bases and J by 5 bases, with 15 bases between them.

The V and J genes are TRBV28 and TRBJ2-1; a weak D match, TRBD2 (6 bases). V dropped 2 bases and J dropped 6 bases, with 17 bases sitting between them. This CDR3 has 16 residues. Germline V lookup: CDR1 MDHEN, CDR2 SYDVKM. The CDR3 DNA reads TGTGCCAGCAGTTTACTTCCAGTGGGGGGTATCAATGAGCAGTTCTTC. This sequence encodes CASSLLPVGGINEQFF.

This chain joins TRBV5-5 and TRBJ2-1; D perhaps matches TRBD2 (7 bases). Trimming shortened V by 4 bases and J by 1 base, and 12 bases separated the two germline ends. Germline V gene lookup returns CDR1 SGHKS and CDR2 YYEKEE (reference sequence). The CDR3 covers 15 residues. DNA of the CDR3: TGTGCCAGCAGCCGGGGGGCAGGTTCCTACAATGAGCAGTTCTTC. Its protein is CASSRGAGSYNEQFF.

This clonotype has a count of ten or more. The chain carries TRBV12-3 or TRBV12-4 and TRBJ2-1; 11 bases are a match to TRBD1. This CDR3 is 17 amino acids long. V shed 7 bases and J 3 bases; nucleotides not matched to a gene: 11. In DNA, the CDR3 is TGTGCCAGCACCGGGACAGGGGGGAGTAGGCGCTACAATGAGCAGTTCTTC. Amino acids: CASTGTGGSRRYNEQFF.

The rearrangement links TRBV4-1 to TRBJ2-1; D unclear. There are 15 residues in the CDR3. The germline V gene encodes CDR1 MGHRA and CDR2 YSYEKL. V lost 1 base and J lost 8, with 15 bases in between. Here the CDR3 reads CASSQGFDRVYEQFF. The CDR3 DNA reads TGCGCCAGCAGCCAAGGTTTCGACCGGGTGTATGAGCAGTTCTTC.